These T cell receptor beta chains were read from a single sample in a study of T cells in localized non-small cell lung cancer. TCRdb keeps only in-frame clones here, not all; method: immunoSEQ multiplex PCR. The sample contains 35,000 or so clones, roughly nine tenths of which appear only once. The source material was peripheral blood, sampled before any cancer treatment. The receptors were sampled from a woman between 40 and 69 years old with stage I lung adenocarcinoma. The CDR3 runs from the conserved cysteine through the conserved F or W. D genes are given only for firm matches. Only part of the rows carry a size: once, few, many, or a class if the clone is expanded.

J,D,V,size,DNA,CDR3
TRBJ1-2,TRBD1,TRBV4-2,few,TGTGCCAGCAGCGAGGACAGGGCAACGTATGGCTACACCTTC,CASSEDRATYGYTF
TRBJ1-1,TRBD1,TRBV19,once,TGTGCCAGTACCACGACAGGGGTGAACACTGAAGCTTTCTTT,CASTTTGVNTEAFF
TRBJ1-5,.,TRBV2,once,TGTGCCAGCAGTGGGGTAAATAGCAATCAGCCCCAGCATTTT,CASSGVNSNQPQHF
TRBJ2-3,.,TRBV5-1,.,TGCGCCAGCAGTATTGGGAGAAGCACAGATACGCAGTATTTT,CASSIGRSTDTQYF
TRBJ2-7,TRBD1,TRBV30,.,TGTGCCTGGAGTTCATACAGGGGCACAATCCACGAGCAGTACTTC,CAWSSYRGTIHEQYF
TRBJ1-1,.,TRBV11-3,.,TGTGCCAGCAGCTTAGGCGGGGAGGATACTGAAGCTTTCTTT,CASSLGGEDTEAFF
TRBJ2-3,TRBD2,TRBV6-5,.,TGTGCCAGCAGTTTAATAGCGGGGGGACGCACAGATACGCAGTATTTT,CASSLIAGGRTDTQYF
TRBJ1-5,.,TRBV18,.,TGTGCCAGCTCACCACGAGACGACCGCAATCAGCCCCAGCATTTT,CASSPRDDRNQPQHF
TRBJ2-5,.,TRBV5-1,.,TGCGCCAGCAGCTTGGTTGCGGTACACCAAGAGACCCAGTACTTC,CASSLVAVHQETQYF
TRBJ2-2,.,TRBV2,.,TGTGCCAGCAGTGAAGGAGGGACTTGGCGGGATAGGGAGCTGTTTTTT,CASSEGGTWRDRELFF
TRBJ2-6,TRBD1,TRBV11-3,.,TGTGCCAGCAGCTTTGCGGGGACAGGGACTGGGGCCAACGTCCTGACTTTC,CASSFAGTGTGANVLTF
TRBJ1-2,.,TRBV5-1,.,TGCGCCACCTCGGACGGAAACTATGGCTACACCTTC,CATSDGNYGYTF
TRBJ1-4,TRBD1,TRBV4-3,.,TGCGCCAGCAGCCAGCTAGCGGGGACAGGAAATAATGAAAAACTGTTTTTT,CASSQLAGTGNNEKLFF
TRBJ1-2,.,TRBV5-5,.,TGTGCCAGCAGCTTGGACCTCCTAGGGCTCTACACCTTC,CASSLDLLGLYTF
TRBJ2-5,.,TRBV7-9,.,TGTGCCAGCTCAAGAACAGGGCTCCAAGAGACCCAGTACTTC,CASSRTGLQETQYF
TRBJ2-7,TRBD1,TRBV2,.,TGTGCCAGCAGTGAAGGGACAGGGCTCTCCTACGAGCAGTACTTC,CASSEGTGLSYEQYF
TRBJ1-6,.,TRBV9,.,TGTGCCAGCAGCCCGGTTCCGGGCTATAATTCACCCCTCCACTTT,CASSPVPGYNSPLHF
TRBJ2-5,TRBD1,TRBV5-6,.,TGTGCCAGCAGCCGAGGACAGGGCCAAGAGACCCAGTACTTC,CASSRGQGQETQYF
TRBJ2-2,.,TRBV5-1,.,TGCGCCAGCAGCTTGAACACCGGGGAGCTGTTTTTT,CASSLNTGELFF
TRBJ1-1,.,TRBV7-9,.,TGTGCCCCCCGGACTCTGAACACTGAAGCTTTCTTT,CAPRTLNTEAFF
TRBJ1-1,TRBD1,TRBV19,once,TGTGCCAGTAGGGCGACAGGGCTTCACACTGAAGCTTTCTTT,CASRATGLHTEAFF
TRBJ2-4,.,TRBV28,.,TGTGCCAGCAGTTTTGGAGGGTTTATAGCCAAAAACATTCAGTACTTC,CASSFGGFIAKNIQYF
TRBJ2-3,.,TRBV30,.,TGTGCCTGGAGTGCCAGGGGGAGGACAGATACGCAGTATTTT,CAWSARGRTDTQYF
TRBJ1-1,.,TRBV10-1,.,TGCGCCAGCAGTGCGGACGGGCGGAACACTGAAGCTTTCTTT,CASSADGRNTEAFF
TRBJ1-1,TRBD1,TRBV6-6,.,TGTGCCAGCAGTCACGCCGTGACAGGGAGCACTGAAGCTTTCTTT,CASSHAVTGSTEAFF
TRBJ2-1,.,TRBV5-1,few,TGCGCCAGCAGCTTGAGGGGCCGCAATGAGCAGTTCTTC,CASSLRGRNEQFF
TRBJ1-4,TRBD1,TRBV7-8,.,TGTGCCAGCAGCCAAGCGGGACAGGGCTTTGGGGAAAAACTGTTTTTT,CASSQAGQGFGEKLFF
TRBJ2-5,.,TRBV9,.,TGTGCCAGCAGCGTAGGGTCAGGCCGGGAGACCCAGTACTTC,CASSVGSGRETQYF
TRBJ1-5,.,TRBV30,.,TGTGCCTGGAGCGGCGGGGGTTCCCAGCCCCAGCATTTT,CAWSGGGSQPQHF
TRBJ1-2,.,TRBV4-2,.,TGTGCCAGCAGCCAAGTGGGACCGGGTGGCTACACCTTC,CASSQVGPGGYTF
TRBJ1-6,TRBD1,TRBV28,.,TGTGCCAGCAGTCCACCGGGACAGGGGGGTTCACCCCTCCACTTT,CASSPPGQGGSPLHF
TRBJ2-2,.,TRBV7-2,.,TGTGCCAGCAGCTTAAGGGGCAGGGGAACCGGGGAGCTGTTTTTT,CASSLRGRGTGELFF
TRBJ1-2,.,TRBV15,once,TGTGCCACCAGCGACAGTCTCCAAGCTAACTATGGCTACACCTTC,CATSDSLQANYGYTF
TRBJ2-2,TRBD1,TRBV2,once,TGTGCCAGCAGACGGACAGGGGTATTTTCCGGGGAGCTGTTTTTT,CASRRTGVFSGELFF
TRBJ1-2,TRBD1,TRBV5-8,.,TGTGCCAGCAGCTTGGCCTGGGACAGAAACTATGGCTACACCTTC,CASSLAWDRNYGYTF
TRBJ1-2,TRBD1,TRBV5-6,.,TGTGCCAGCAGCCCCGGACAGGTCTATGGCTACACCTTC,CASSPGQVYGYTF
TRBJ2-2,.,TRBV19,.,TGTGCCAGTAGTATACAGCTGAACACCGGGGAGCTGTTTTTT,CASSIQLNTGELFF
TRBJ1-1,.,TRBV5-8,few,TGTGCCAGCAGCTGGGGAGGAGCAACCCGGACTGAAGCTTTCTTT,CASSWGGATRTEAFF
TRBJ2-2,.,TRBV5-4,.,TGTGCCAGCAGCCGCGGACACCCAATCCAGGGCGGGGAGCTGTTTTTT,CASSRGHPIQGGELFF
TRBJ2-1,TRBD1,TRBV7-2,.,TGCGCCAGCAGCCCCGCGGACAGGGTAACACACAATGAGCAGTTCTTC,CASSPADRVTHNEQFF
TRBJ1-2,TRBD1,TRBV7-9,.,TGTGCCACACAGGGGGTAGAGTATGGCTACACCTTC,CATQGVEYGYTF
TRBJ2-2,.,TRBV19,.,TGTGCCAGTAGTACATATACCGGGGAGCTGTTTTTT,CASSTYTGELFF
TRBJ2-4,.,TRBV4-1,.,TGCGCCAGCAGCCAAGCACAGCTAGCCAAAAACATTCAGTACTTC,CASSQAQLAKNIQYF
TRBJ1-1,.,TRBV28,once,TGTGCCAGCAGCACAGGGACCACTGAAGCTTTCTTT,CASSTGTTEAFF